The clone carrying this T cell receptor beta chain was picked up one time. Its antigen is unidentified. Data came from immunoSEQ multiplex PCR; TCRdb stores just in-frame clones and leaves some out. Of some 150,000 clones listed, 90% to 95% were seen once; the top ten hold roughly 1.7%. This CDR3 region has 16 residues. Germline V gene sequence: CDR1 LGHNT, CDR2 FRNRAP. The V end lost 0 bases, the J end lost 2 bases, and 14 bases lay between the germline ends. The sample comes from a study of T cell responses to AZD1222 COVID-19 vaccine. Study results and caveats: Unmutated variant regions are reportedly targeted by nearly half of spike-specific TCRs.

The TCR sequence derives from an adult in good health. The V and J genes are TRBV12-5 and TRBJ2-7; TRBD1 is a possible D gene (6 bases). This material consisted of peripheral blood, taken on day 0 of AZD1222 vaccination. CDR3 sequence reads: CASGLVPGDVPYEQYF. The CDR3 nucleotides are TGTGCTAGTGGTTTGGTACCAGGGGACGTTCCCTACGAGCAGTACTTC.